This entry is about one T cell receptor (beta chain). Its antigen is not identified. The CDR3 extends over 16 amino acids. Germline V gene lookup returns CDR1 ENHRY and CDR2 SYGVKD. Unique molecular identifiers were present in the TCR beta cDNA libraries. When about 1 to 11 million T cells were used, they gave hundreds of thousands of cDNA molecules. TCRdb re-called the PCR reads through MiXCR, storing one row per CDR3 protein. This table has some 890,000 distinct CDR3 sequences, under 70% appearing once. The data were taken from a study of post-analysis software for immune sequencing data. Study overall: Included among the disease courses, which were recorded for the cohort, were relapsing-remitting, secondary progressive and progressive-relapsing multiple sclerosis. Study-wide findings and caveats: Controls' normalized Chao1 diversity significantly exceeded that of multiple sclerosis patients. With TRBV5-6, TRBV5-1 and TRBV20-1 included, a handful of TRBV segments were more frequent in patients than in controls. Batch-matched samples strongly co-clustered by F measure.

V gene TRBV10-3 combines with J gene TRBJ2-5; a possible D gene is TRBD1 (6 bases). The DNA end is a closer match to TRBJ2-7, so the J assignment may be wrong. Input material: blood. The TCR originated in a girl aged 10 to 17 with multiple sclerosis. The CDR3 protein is CAITNGPGTTVYEQYF. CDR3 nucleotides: TGTGCCATCACGAACGGCCCCGGGACAACGGTTTACGAGCAGTACTTC.